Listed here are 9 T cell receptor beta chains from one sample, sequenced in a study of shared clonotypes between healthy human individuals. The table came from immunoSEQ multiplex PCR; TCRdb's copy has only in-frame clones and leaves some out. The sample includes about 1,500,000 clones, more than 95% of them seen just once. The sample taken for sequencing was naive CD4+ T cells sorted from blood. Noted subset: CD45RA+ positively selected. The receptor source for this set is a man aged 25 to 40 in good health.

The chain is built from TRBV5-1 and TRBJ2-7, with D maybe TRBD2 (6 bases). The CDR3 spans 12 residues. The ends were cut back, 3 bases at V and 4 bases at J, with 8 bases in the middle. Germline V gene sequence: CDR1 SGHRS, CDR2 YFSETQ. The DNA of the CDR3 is TGCGCCAGCAGCTGGGACTTGTACGAGCAGTACTTC. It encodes CASSWDLYEQYF.

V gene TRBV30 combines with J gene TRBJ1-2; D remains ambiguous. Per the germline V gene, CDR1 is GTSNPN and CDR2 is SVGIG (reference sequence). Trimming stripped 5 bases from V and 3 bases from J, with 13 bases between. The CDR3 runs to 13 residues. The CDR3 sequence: CAWQQLFDYGYTF. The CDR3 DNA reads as TGTGCCTGGCAACAACTGTTCGACTATGGCTACACCTTC.

The CDR3 region has the DNA TGTGCCAGCTCACCGTTTTCCCGACAGGGGAGCAATGAGCAGTTCTTC. Amino acids: CASSPFSRQGSNEQFF. This rearrangement joins TRBV18 to TRBJ2-1, with 8 nucleotides matching TRBD1. There are 16 residues in the CDR3. V trimming: 3 bases; J trimming: 6 bases; junction bases outside the gene matches: 10. Germline V gene sequence: CDR1 KGHSH, CDR2 LQKENI. The entire variable domain, with the rest obtained from reference TRBV18 and TRBJ2-1, is as follows: NAGVMQNPRHLVRRRGQEARLRCSPMKGHSHVYWYRQLPEEGLKFMVYLQKENIIDESGMPKERFSAEFPKEGPSILRIQQVVRGDSAAYFCASSPFSRQGSNEQFFGPGTRLTVL.

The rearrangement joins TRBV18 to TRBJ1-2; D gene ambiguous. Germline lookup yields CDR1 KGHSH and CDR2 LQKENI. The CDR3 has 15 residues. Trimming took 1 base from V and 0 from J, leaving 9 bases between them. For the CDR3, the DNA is TGTGCCAGCTCACCACAGGGAGCTGCTAACTATGGCTACACCTTC. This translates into CASSPQGAANYGYTF.

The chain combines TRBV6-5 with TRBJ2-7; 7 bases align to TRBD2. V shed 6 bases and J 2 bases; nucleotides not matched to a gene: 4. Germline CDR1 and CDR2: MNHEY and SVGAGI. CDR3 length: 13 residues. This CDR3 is CASSKREAYEQYF. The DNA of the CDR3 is TGTGCCAGCAGCAAGCGGGAAGCCTACGAGCAGTACTTC.

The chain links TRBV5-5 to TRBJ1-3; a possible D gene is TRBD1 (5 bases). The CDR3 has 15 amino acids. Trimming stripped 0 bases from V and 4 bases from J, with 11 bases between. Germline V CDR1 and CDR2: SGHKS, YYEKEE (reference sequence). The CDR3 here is CASSLDAGIGNTIYF. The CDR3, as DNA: TGTGCCAGCAGCTTGGACGCAGGGATCGGAAACACCATATATTTT.

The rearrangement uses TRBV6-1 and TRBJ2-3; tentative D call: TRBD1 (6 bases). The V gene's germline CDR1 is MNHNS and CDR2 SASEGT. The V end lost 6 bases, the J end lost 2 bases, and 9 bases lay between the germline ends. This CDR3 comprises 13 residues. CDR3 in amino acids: CASRGHITDTQYF. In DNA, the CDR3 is TGTGCCAGCAGGGGACACATCACAGATACGCAGTATTTT.

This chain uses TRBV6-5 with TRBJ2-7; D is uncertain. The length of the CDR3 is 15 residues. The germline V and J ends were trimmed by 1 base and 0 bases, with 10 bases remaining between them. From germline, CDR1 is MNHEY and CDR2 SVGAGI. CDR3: CASSYFSRDSYEQYF. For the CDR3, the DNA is TGTGCCAGCAGTTACTTTTCTAGAGACTCCTACGAGCAGTACTTC.

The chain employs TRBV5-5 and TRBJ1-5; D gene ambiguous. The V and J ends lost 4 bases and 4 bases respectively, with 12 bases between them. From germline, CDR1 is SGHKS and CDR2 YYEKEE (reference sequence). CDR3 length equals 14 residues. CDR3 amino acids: CASSQGPLNQPQHF. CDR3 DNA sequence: TGTGCCAGCAGCCAAGGACCCCTGAATCAGCCCCAGCATTTT.